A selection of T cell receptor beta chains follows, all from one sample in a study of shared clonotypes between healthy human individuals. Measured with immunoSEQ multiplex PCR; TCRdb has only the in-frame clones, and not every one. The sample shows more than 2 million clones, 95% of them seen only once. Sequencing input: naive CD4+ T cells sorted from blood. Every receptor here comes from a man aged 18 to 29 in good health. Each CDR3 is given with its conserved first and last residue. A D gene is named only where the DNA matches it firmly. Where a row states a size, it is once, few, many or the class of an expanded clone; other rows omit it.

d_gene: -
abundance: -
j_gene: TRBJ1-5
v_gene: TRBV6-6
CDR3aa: CASSETSNQPQHF
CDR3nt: TGTGCCAGCAGTGAGACTAGCAATCAGCCCCAGCATTTT

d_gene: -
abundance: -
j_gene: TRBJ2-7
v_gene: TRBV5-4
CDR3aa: CASSSPSTQGTYEQYF
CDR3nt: TGTGCCAGCAGTTCCCCTTCGACCCAGGGCACCTACGAGCAGTACTTC

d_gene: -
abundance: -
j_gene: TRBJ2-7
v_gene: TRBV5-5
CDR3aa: CASSLEPYEQYF
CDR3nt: TGTGCCAGCAGCTTGGAACCCTACGAGCAGTACTTC

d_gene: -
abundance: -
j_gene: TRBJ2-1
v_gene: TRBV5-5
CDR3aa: CASSLGVSHNEQFF
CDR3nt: TGTGCCAGCAGCTTGGGGGTTTCCCACAATGAGCAGTTCTTC

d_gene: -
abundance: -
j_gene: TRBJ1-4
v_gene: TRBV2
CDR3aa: CASSEEATTTNEKLFF
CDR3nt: TGTGCCAGCAGTGAAGAGGCAACGACAACTAATGAAAAACTGTTTTTT

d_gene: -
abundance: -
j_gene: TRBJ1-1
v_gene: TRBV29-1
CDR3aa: CSVATGSTEAFF
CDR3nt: TGCAGCGTCGCAACAGGGAGCACTGAAGCTTTCTTT

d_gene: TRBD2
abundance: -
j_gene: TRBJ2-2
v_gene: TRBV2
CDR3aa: CASSSAGGYTGELFF
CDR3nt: TGTGCCAGCAGTTCCGCGGGAGGGTACACCGGGGAGCTGTTTTTT

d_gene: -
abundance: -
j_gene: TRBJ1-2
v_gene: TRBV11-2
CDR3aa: CASSPRGNYGYTF
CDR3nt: TGTGCCAGCAGCCCGAGGGGTAACTATGGCTACACCTTC

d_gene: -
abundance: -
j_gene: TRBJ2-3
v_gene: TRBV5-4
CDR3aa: CASSFLNSLTDTQYF
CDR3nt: TGTGCCAGCAGCTTTTTGAACAGCCTCACAGATACGCAGTATTTT

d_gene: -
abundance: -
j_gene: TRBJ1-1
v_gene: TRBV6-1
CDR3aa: CASRRGWGAFF
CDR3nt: TGTGCCAGCAGGAGGGGTTGGGGAGCTTTCTTT

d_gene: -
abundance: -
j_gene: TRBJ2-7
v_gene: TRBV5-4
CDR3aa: CASSLGRQTAYEQYF
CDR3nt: TGTGCCAGCAGCTTGGGTCGACAGACCGCCTACGAGCAGTACTTC

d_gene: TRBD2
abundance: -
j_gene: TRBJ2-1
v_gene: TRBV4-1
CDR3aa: CASSQGRVRGRAHNEQFF
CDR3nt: TGCGCCAGCAGCCAAGGTCGGGTGCGCGGGAGGGCCCACAATGAGCAGTTCTTC

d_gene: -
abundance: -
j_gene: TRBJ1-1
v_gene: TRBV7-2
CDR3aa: CASSLAAGTNTEAFF
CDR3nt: TGTGCCAGCAGCTTAGCGGCAGGGACGAACACTGAAGCTTTCTTT

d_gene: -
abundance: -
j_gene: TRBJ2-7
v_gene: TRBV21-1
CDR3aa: CASSKAGTSGKYEQYF
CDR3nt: TGTGCCAGCAGCAAAGCGGGGACTAGCGGGAAATACGAGCAGTACTTC

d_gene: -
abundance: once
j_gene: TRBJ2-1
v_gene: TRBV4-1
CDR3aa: CASSQGPGRFHNEQFF
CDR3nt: TGCGCCAGCAGCCAAGGGCCCGGCCGTTTCCACAATGAGCAGTTCTTC

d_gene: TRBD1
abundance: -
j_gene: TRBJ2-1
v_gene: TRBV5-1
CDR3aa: CASSLNTGTAHNEQFF
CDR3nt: TGCGCCAGCAGCTTGAATACCGGGACAGCACACAATGAGCAGTTCTTC

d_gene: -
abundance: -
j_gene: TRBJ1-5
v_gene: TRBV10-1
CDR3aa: CASSGSNNQPQHF
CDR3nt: TGCGCCAGCAGTGGCTCTAACAATCAGCCCCAGCATTTT

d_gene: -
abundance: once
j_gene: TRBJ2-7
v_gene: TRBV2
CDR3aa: CASSDLRGYSYEQYF
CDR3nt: TGTGCCAGCAGTGACCTTAGGGGATACTCCTACGAGCAGTACTTC

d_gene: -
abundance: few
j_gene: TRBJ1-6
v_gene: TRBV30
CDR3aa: CAGHQGKDSPLHF
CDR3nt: TGTGCCGGGCACCAGGGGAAGGATTCACCCCTCCACTTT

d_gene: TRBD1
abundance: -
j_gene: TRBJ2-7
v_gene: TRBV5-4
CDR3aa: CASSNRDRSYEQYF
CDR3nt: TGTGCCAGCAGCAACCGGGACAGGAGTTACGAGCAGTACTTC

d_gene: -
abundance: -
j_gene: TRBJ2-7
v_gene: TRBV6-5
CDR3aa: CASSYSLAYEQYF
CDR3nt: TGTGCCAGCAGTTACAGTCTAGCCTACGAGCAGTACTTC

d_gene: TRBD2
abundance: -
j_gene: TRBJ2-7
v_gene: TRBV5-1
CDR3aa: CASSLDGGLAVYEQYF
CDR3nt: TGCGCCAGCAGCTTGGACGGAGGACTAGCGGTGTACGAGCAGTACTTC

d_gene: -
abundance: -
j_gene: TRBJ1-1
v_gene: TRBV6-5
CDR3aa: CAALTLSPLEAFF
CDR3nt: TGTGCCGCGTTGACCCTTTCGCCCCTTGAAGCTTTCTTT

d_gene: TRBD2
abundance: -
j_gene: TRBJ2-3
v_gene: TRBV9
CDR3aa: CASSVGLGGDTQYF
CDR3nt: TGTGCCAGCAGCGTGGGACTAGGGGGGGATACGCAGTATTTT

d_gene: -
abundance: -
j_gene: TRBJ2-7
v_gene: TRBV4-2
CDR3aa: CASSQDLPPTYEQYF
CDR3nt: TGTGCCAGCAGCCAAGATCTTCCTCCCACCTACGAGCAGTACTTC

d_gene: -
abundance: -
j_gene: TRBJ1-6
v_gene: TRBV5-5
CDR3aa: CASSLAPGTYNSPLHF
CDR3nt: TGTGCCAGCAGCTTGGCCCCAGGGACCTATAATTCACCCCTCCACTTT

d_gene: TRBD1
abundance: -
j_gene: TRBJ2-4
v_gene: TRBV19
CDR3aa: CASSKGWQGANIQYF
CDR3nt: TGTGCCAGTAGTAAAGGGTGGCAGGGGGCGAACATTCAGTACTTC

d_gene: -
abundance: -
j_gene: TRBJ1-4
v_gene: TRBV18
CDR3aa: CASSLERQEPPWF
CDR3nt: TGTGCCAGCTCACTCGAAAGACAGGAACCTCCTTGGTTT

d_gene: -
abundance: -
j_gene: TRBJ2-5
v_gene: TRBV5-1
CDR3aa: CASSPEWGYGTQYF
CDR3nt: TGCGCCAGCAGCCCGGAGTGGGGATACGGGACCCAGTACTTC

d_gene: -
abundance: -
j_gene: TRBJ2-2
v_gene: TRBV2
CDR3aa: CASSEQAPSTGELFF
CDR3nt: TGTGCCAGCAGTGAACAGGCTCCTTCCACCGGGGAGCTGTTTTTT

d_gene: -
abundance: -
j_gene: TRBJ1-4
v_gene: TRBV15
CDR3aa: CATSSQRTNEKLFF
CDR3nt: TGTGCCACCAGCAGTCAGAGGACTAATGAAAAACTGTTTTTT

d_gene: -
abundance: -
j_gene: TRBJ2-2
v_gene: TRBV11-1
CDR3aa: CASSSLDRTGELFF
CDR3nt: TGTGCCAGCAGCTCCCTTGACAGGACCGGGGAGCTGTTTTTT

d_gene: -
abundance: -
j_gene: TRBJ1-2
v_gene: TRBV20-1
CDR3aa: CSATLNAAYTF
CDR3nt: TGCAGTGCTACCTTGAACGCCGCCTACACCTTC

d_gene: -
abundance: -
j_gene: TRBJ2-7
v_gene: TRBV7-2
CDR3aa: CASSKGWGYEQYF
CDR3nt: TGTGCCAGCAGCAAGGGTTGGGGCTACGAGCAGTACTTC

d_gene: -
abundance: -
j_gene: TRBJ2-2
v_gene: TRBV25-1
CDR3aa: CASSESLGYPGELFF
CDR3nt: TGTGCCAGCAGTGAATCGTTAGGTTACCCCGGGGAGCTGTTTTTT

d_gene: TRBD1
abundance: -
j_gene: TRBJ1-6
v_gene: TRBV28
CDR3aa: CASSLSAGGTNSPLHF
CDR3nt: TGTGCCAGCAGTTTATCGGCAGGGGGAACTAATTCACCCCTCCACTTT

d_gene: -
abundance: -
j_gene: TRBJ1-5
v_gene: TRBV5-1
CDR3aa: CASSSEGGNQPQHF
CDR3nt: TGCGCCAGCAGCTCAGAAGGGGGTAATCAGCCCCAGCATTTT

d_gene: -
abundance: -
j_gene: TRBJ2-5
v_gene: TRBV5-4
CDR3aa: CASSSTSGEETQYF
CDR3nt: TGTGCCAGCAGCTCAACTTCAGGGGAAGAGACCCAGTACTTC

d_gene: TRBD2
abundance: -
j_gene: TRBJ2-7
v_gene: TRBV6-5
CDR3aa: CASSYNSGPYEQYF
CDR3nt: TGTGCCAGCAGTTACAATAGCGGGCCCTACGAGCAGTACTTC

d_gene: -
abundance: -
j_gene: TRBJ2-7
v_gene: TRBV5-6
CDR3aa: CASSLRRRLVGSYEQYF
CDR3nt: TGTGCCAGCAGCTTGCGGCGACGACTGGTCGGCTCCTACGAGCAGTACTTC

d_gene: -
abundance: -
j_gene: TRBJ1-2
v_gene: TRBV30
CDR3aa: CASSNRAPYGYTF
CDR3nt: TGTGCCTCTTCAAATCGGGCACCCTATGGCTACACCTTC

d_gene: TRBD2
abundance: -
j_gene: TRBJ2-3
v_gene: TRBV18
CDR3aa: CASSPFTSGGRPLNTDTQYF
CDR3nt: TGTGCCAGCTCACCATTTACTAGCGGGGGCCGTCCCCTTAACACAGATACGCAGTATTTT

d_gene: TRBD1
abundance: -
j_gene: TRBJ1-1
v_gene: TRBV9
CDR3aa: CASSAGQLNTEAFF
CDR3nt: TGTGCCAGCAGCGCGGGACAGCTGAACACTGAAGCTTTCTTT

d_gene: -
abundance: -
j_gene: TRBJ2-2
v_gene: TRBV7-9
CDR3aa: CASSRWGAGNTGELFF
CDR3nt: TGTGCCAGCAGCCGGTGGGGGGCAGGGAACACCGGGGAGCTGTTTTTT

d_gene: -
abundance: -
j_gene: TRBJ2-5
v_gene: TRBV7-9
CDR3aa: CASSLAGTLSGETQYF
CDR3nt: TGTGCCAGCAGCTTAGCAGGGACTCTTTCGGGAGAGACCCAGTACTTC

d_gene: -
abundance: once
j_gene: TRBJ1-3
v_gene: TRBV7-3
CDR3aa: CASSRGPQGNTIYF
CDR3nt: TGTGCCAGCAGCCGAGGACCTCAAGGAAACACCATATATTTT

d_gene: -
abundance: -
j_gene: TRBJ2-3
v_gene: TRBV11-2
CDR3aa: CASSLDAGQLLSTDTQYF
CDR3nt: TGTGCCAGCAGCTTAGATGCGGGACAGCTCCTTAGCACAGATACGCAGTATTTT

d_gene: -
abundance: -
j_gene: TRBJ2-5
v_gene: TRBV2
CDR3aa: CASKGMQETQYF
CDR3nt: TGTGCCAGCAAAGGGATGCAAGAGACCCAGTACTTC

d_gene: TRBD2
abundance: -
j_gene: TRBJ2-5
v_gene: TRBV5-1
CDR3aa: CASSNSGTETQYF
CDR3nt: TGCGCCAGCAGCAACAGCGGGACGGAGACCCAGTACTTC

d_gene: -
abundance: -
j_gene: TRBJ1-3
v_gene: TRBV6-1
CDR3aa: CASSEGRVYSGNTIYF
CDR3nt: TGTGCCAGCAGTGAAGGACGGGTATACTCTGGAAACACCATATATTTT

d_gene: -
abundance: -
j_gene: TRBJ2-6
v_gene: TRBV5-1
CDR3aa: CASSLAQRTSGANVLTF
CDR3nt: TGCGCCAGCAGCTTGGCACAGAGGACCTCTGGGGCCAACGTCCTGACTTTC

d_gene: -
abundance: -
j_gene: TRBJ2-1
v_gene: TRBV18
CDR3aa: CASSLQGNEQFF
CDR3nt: TGTGCCAGCTCACTCCAGGGTAATGAGCAGTTCTTC

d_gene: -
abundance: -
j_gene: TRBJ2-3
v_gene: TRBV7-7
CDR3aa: CASSLRDSISDTQYF
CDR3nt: TGTGCTAGCAGCCTCCGGGACTCGATCAGCGATACGCAGTATTTT